Presented here are 27 T cell receptor beta chains from one specimen sequenced in a study of spatial heterogeneity in lung cancer. Broader study findings: In tumors, expanded intratumoral alpha and beta TCR counts tracked mutation counts.

These receptors' targets are unknown. The time point here: sample taken at primary tumor resection. TCRdb processed the 5' RACE reads anew with MiXCR; each CDR3 protein has one entry. The sample carries about 4,000 distinct CDR3 sequences, roughly a quarter recorded once. The sequences come from lung tumor tissue, collected at surgery. The source is a male donor with early-stage non-small cell lung cancer.

This clonotype is categorized as medium-sized. Found in a library prepared for alpha chains, this beta chain is an off-target read, and its abundance has little meaning. The chain employs TRBV14 and TRBJ1-2, with D unclear. V lost 4 bases to trimming and J lost 6 bases, with 21 bases between them. CDR1 is SGHDN and CDR2 is FVKESK in the germline V gene. This CDR3 contains 16 residues. The CDR3 loop is CASSLYPTSRENGYTF. The DNA of the CDR3 is TGTGCCAGCAGCCTTTACCCGACCTCAAGGGAGAATGGCTACACCTTC.

Notes on this clonotype: Since it is a stray read in a library aimed at alpha chains, this beta chain has a size that is not meaningful. The genes are TRBV4-1 and TRBJ2-1; D is possibly TRBD1 (6 bases). The V and J ends lost 1 base and 9 bases respectively, with 10 bases between them. There are 13 residues in the CDR3. CDR1 is MGHRA, CDR2 YSYEKL, per germline. The CDR3 loop reads CASSQASQGEQFF. In DNA, the CDR3 is TGCGCCAGCAGCCAAGCGTCACAGGGTGAGCAGTTCTTC.

This clonotype is labeled as large. This beta chain is a stray read from a library made for alpha chains; its abundance is not meaningful. V is TRBV7-2 and J is TRBJ2-6; D perhaps matches TRBD1 (5 bases). V was shortened by 1 base and J by 0 bases, with 13 bases between the two germline ends. In germline, CDR1 is SGHTA, CDR2 FQGNSA. The CDR3 runs 18 residues. The CDR3 loop reads CASSLVSQGFSGANVLTF. Written as DNA, the CDR3 is TGTGCCAGCAGCTTAGTATCGCAGGGCTTCTCTGGGGCCAACGTCCTGACTTTC.

As to this clonotype: Found in a library prepared for alpha chains, this beta chain is an off-target read, and its abundance has little meaning. The CDR3 DNA sequence: TGTGCCAGCAGCTTGAGGCAGACCAGTGAAGGGGCCCAGTACTTC. Translated: CASSLRQTSEGAQYF. J is TRBJ2-5 and V is TRBV5-4; possibly TRBD1 for D (5 bases). V was shortened by 1 base and J by 9 bases, with 19 bases between the two germline ends. The CDR3 loop spans 15 amino acids. Germline V gene sequence: CDR1 SGHNT, CDR2 YYREEE (reference sequence).

On this clonotype: This beta chain slipped into a library made for alpha chains as a stray read, so its size is not meaningful. V gene TRBV9 combines with J gene TRBJ1-5, with TRBD1 as a possible D gene (5 bases). V gave up 1 base and J gave up 1 base, with 9 bases separating them. Germline CDR1 SGDLS, CDR2 YYNGEE. CDR3 size: 15 residues. CDR3 in amino acids: CASSVSTESNQPQHF. The CDR3 DNA is TGTGCCAGCAGCGTATCGACAGAAAGCAATCAGCCCCAGCATTTT.

Of note for this clonotype: The library was designed around alpha chains, so this beta chain is a stray read whose abundance carries little weight. The rearrangement joins TRBV6-5 to TRBJ2-7; D remains ambiguous. CDR3 size: 13 residues. Germline CDR1 is MNHEY and CDR2 is SVGAGI. Trimming left V 0 bases short and J 11 bases short, with 14 bases between. Here the CDR3 DNA reads TGTGCCAGCAGTTACTCGAAAGGATCGACGGAGTACTTC. Translated: CASSYSKGSTEYF.

This clonotype was observed many times. This beta chain turned up in a library designed for alpha chains; as an off-target read, its abundance says little. The rearrangement uses TRBV15 and TRBJ2-5; 8 bases fit TRBD2. The V gene end was trimmed by 1 base and the J gene end by 2 bases; junction bases not matched to a gene: 15. CDR3 length: 19 amino acids. CDR1 is LNHNV, CDR2 YYDKDF, per germline (reference sequence). The CDR3 nucleotides read TGTGCCACCAGCAGAGGGGGAACGATGGGTAGCGGGGTGCAAGAGACCCAGTACTTC. Translating gives CATSRGGTMGSGVQETQYF.

Judged by abundance, this clonotype is medium-sized (0.01 to 0.1%). The size of this beta chain means little, since it is a stray read in a library made for alpha chains. This chain links TRBV6-6 with TRBJ2-1; tentative D call: TRBD1 (6 bases). This CDR3 spans 15 amino acids. V was cut by 5 bases and J by 2 bases, with 13 bases left in between. Germline CDR1 and CDR2: MNHNY and SVGAGI (reference sequence). Here the CDR3 reads CASSDRSGTYNEQFF. The CDR3 region has the DNA TGTGCCAGCAGTGACAGGTCAGGAACCTACAATGAGCAGTTCTTC.

This clonotype occurred a few times. The size of this beta chain means little, since it is a stray read in a library made for alpha chains. The chain recombines TRBV12-3 or TRBV12-4 with TRBJ1-5; TRBD1 aligns across 7 bases. J lost 7 bases, V lost 5 bases, and 2 bases had no gene match. The CDR3 length is 12 residues. This CDR3 is CASSAGGQPQHF. The CDR3 nucleotides read TGTGCCAGCAGTGCAGGGGGACAGCCCCAGCATTTT.

Notes on this clonotype: This beta chain lies outside the target of a library built for alpha chains; its clone size means little. The rearrangement uses TRBV12-3 or TRBV12-4 and TRBJ2-1; D could derive from TRBD1 or TRBD2 (5 bases each). CDR3 size: 15 residues. Trimming took 7 bases from V and 1 from J, leaving 14 bases between them. In nucleotides, the CDR3 is TGTGCCAGCATGAGGGACGGCGTATCCTACAATGAGCAGTTCTTC. Its translation is CASMRDGVSYNEQFF.

This clonotype occurred many times. This may stem from a read error, because a much larger clone lies one nucleotide away. This beta chain slipped into a library made for alpha chains as a stray read, so its size is not meaningful. The chain uses TRBV12-3 or TRBV12-4 and TRBJ2-7; the D gene is possibly TRBD1 (6 bases). The CDR3 totals 12 residues. V was clipped by 5 bases and J by 8 bases, with 13 bases between them. CDR3 loop: CASSQVRGKQYF. CDR3 sequence (DNA): TGTGCCAGCAGTCAGGTCAGGGGCAAGCAGTACTTC.

To note about this clonotype: As an off-target read in a library built for alpha chains, this beta chain has a frequency of little significance. The genes are TRBV11-2 and TRBJ2-2, with a tentative D call TRBD1 (6 bases). Germline CDR1 is SGHAT and CDR2 is FQNNGV. Trimming removed 3 bases at V and 4 bases at J, with 15 bases between. This CDR3 is built from 16 residues. The CDR3 DNA is TGTGCCAGCAGCTTCGCCAGGGGACGGGGCACCGGGGAGCTGTTTTTT. Protein: CASSFARGRGTGELFF.

On this clonotype itself: This beta chain slipped into a library made for alpha chains as a stray read, so its size is not meaningful. The J gene is TRBJ2-3, the V gene TRBV7-2; 7 nucleotides agree with TRBD1. From germline, CDR1 is SGHTA and CDR2 FQGNSA. This CDR3 spans 16 amino acids. V was clipped by 4 bases and J by 4 bases; unmatched bases: 11. CDR3 residues: CASSWRTGTTADTQYF. The CDR3 nucleotides read TGTGCCAGCAGCTGGCGGACAGGCACAACCGCAGATACGCAGTATTTT.

This clonotype came up many times. This beta chain is a stray sequence in a library constructed for alpha chains; its clone size is not meaningful. The gene calls are TRBV4-1 and TRBJ2-3, with TRBD2 matching 7 bases. The germline V gene encodes CDR1 MGHRA and CDR2 YSYEKL. The CDR3 has 17 residues. With 4 bases clipped from V and 2 bases from J, the junction kept 12 bases outside the gene matches. As DNA, the CDR3 is TGCGCCAGCAGCCTAGAGGTAGTCGCGGGGGACACAGATACGCAGTATTTT. This sequence encodes CASSLEVVAGDTDTQYF.

This clonotype is medium-sized in the sample. For a library built for alpha chains, this beta chain is a stray read; little rests on its size. The genes are TRBV7-7 and TRBJ1-1; 9 bases match TRBD1. With V trimmed by 5 bases and J by 7 bases, 14 bases remained unmatched. The CDR3 loop spans 16 amino acids. The germline V gene encodes CDR1 SSHAT and CDR2 FNYEAQ (reference sequence). DNA of the CDR3: TGTGCCAGCAGCGTTCCTCCACCGACAGGGGGTATTGAAGCTTTCTTT. Protein: CASSVPPPTGGIEAFF.

By proportion, this clonotype is medium-sized. Found in a library prepared for alpha chains, this beta chain is an off-target read, and its abundance has little meaning. This chain uses TRBV28 with TRBJ1-2; TRBD1 matches at 11 bases. CDR3 length: 16 amino acids. V shed 8 bases, J shed 3 bases, and the junction held 11 bases outside the gene matches. Germline CDR1 is MDHEN and CDR2 is SYDVKM. The CDR3 region has the DNA TGTGCCAGCGCCGAACTCCCGGGACAGGGGGACTATGGCTACACCTTC. It translates to CASAELPGQGDYGYTF.

This clonotype is judged medium-sized (0.01 to 0.1%). This beta chain came through as a stray read in a library set up for alpha chains, and its size says little. V usage is TRBV2 and J usage is TRBJ1-5; 7 positions match TRBD1. Trimming at V came to 2 bases and at J to 4 bases, leaving 5 bases not matched to a gene. CDR1 is SNHLY, CDR2 FYNNEI, per germline. The CDR3 loop spans 15 amino acids. The CDR3, as DNA: TGTGCCAGCAGTGAAAAAGCCAGGGGGAATCAGCCCCAGCATTTT. Its translation: CASSEKARGNQPQHF.

This clonotype was counted ten times or more. The library was designed around alpha chains, so this beta chain is a stray read whose abundance carries little weight. The chain uses TRBV10-3 and TRBJ2-1, with D unclear. The CDR3 extends over 12 amino acids. The germline V gene encodes CDR1 ENHRY and CDR2 SYGVKD. Between the trimmed V and J ends, which lost 10 bases and 4 bases, there was a span of 11 bases. CDR3 protein: CATTDQYNEQFF. The CDR3 nucleotides are TGTGCCACCACCGATCAATACAATGAGCAGTTCTTC.

This clonotype is medium-sized. Since the library was made to target alpha chains, this beta chain is a stray read and its abundance is not meaningful. V usage is TRBV20-1 and J usage is TRBJ1-2, with D perhaps TRBD1 (6 bases). V was trimmed by 3 bases and J by 8 bases, leaving 16 bases between them. The CDR3 runs 13 residues. Per the germline V gene, CDR1 is DFQATT and CDR2 is SNEGSKA (reference sequence). The CDR3 nucleotides are TGCAGTGCTAGGGGTCCAGGGGCAGGCGGCTACACCTTC. Encoded protein: CSARGPGAGGYTF.

In this sample, this clonotype turned up many times. This beta chain is a stray read from a library made for alpha chains; its abundance is not meaningful. This rearrangement joins TRBV6-4 to TRBJ2-3; 10 bases agree with TRBD2. The CDR3 is made up of 15 amino acids. Germline CDR1 reads MRHNA; CDR2 reads SNTAGT. Unmatched junction bases numbered 6, after V lost 3 bases and J lost 6 bases. The CDR3 spells CASSESSGSRDTQYF. CDR3 nucleotides: TGTGCCAGCAGTGAGTCTAGCGGGAGTCGGGATACGCAGTATTTT.

This clonotype qualifies as medium-sized. For a library built for alpha chains, this beta chain is a stray read; little rests on its size. The chain is built from TRBV12-5 and TRBJ1-2, with D perhaps matching TRBD1 (5 bases). Germline-derived CDR1 and CDR2 are LGHNT and FRNRAP. V was clipped by 9 bases and J by 4 bases, with 12 bases between them. The CDR3 sequence is 12 residues long. The CDR3 loop is CASPQGGYGYTF. CDR3 bases: TGTGCTAGCCCTCAGGGCGGCTATGGCTACACCTTC.

In its sample, this clonotype was seen a few times. In a library made to pick up alpha chains, this beta chain is a stray read with a size that means little. This sequence joins TRBV5-4 and TRBJ2-2; perhaps TRBD1 as D (6 bases). V lost 3 bases to trimming and J lost 4 bases, with 13 bases between them. The germline CDR1 and CDR2 sequences are SGHNT and YYREEE (reference sequence). CDR3 length equals 15 residues. The DNA of the CDR3 is TGTGCCAGCAGCTCCCGGGACATACTCACCGGGGAGCTGTTTTTT. This encodes CASSSRDILTGELFF.

In the case of this clonotype: This beta chain lies outside the target of a library built for alpha chains; its clone size means little. The DNA of the CDR3 is TGTGCCAGCAGCTCAGTAGCGGAAAACACCGGGGAGCTGTTTTTT. This translates into CASSSVAENTGELFF. The chain joins TRBV11-2 to TRBJ2-2; D perhaps matches TRBD2 (6 bases). Trimming cost V 4 bases and J 2 bases, with 11 bases left between them. Germline loops: CDR1 SGHAT, CDR2 FQNNGV. This CDR3 contains 15 residues.

By share, this clonotype ranks as medium-sized. As an off-target read in a library built for alpha chains, this beta chain has a frequency of little significance. The chain employs TRBV7-2 and TRBJ1-2, with D perhaps TRBD1 (5 bases). This CDR3 is 15 amino acids long. CDR1 and CDR2 from the germline V gene are SGHTA and FQGNSA. V was clipped by 1 base and J by 4 bases, with 13 bases between them. The CDR3 coding sequence is TGTGCCAGCAGCTTAGTCGGAGGGGTTGTCTATGGCTACACCTTC. Translated: CASSLVGGVVYGYTF.

Details on this clonotype: This beta chain is a stray sequence in a library constructed for alpha chains; its clone size is not meaningful. The chain links TRBV7-2 to TRBJ1-4; the match to TRBD1 covers 7 bases. There are 16 residues in the CDR3. The V segment lost 4 bases and the J segment 2 bases; nucleotides outside the gene matches: 7. In germline, CDR1 is SGHTA, CDR2 FQGNSA. CDR3 region: CASSSGGGYTNEKLFF. The DNA for the CDR3 is TGTGCCAGCAGCTCCGGAGGGGGCTATACTAATGAAAAACTGTTTTTT.

This clonotype is medium-sized within its sample. A library made for alpha chains picked up this beta chain off target, so its size means little. V and J are TRBV5-1 and TRBJ2-2, with D possibly matching TRBD2 (5 bases). The V end was cut by 4 bases, the J end by 4 bases, with 14 bases between. CDR3 length equals 15 residues. The germline V gene has CDR1 SGHRS and CDR2 YFSETQ. CDR3 residues: CASSPVRGPTGELFF. The CDR3 DNA reads as TGCGCCAGCAGCCCTGTGAGAGGGCCCACCGGGGAGCTGTTTTTT.

This clonotype is classed as medium-sized. The library was built for alpha chains, so this beta chain is an off-target read and its size means little. This chain joins TRBV27 and TRBJ2-7, with TRBD2 matching over 11 bases. The CDR3 is 14 residues long. CDR1 is MNHEY, CDR2 SMNVEV, per germline (reference sequence). The V segment lost 5 bases and the J segment 8 bases; nucleotides outside the gene matches: 8. CDR3 sequence (DNA): TGTGCCAGCAGTACACTAGCGGGAGCTATTAAGCAGTACTTC. Translated, it gives CASSTLAGAIKQYF.